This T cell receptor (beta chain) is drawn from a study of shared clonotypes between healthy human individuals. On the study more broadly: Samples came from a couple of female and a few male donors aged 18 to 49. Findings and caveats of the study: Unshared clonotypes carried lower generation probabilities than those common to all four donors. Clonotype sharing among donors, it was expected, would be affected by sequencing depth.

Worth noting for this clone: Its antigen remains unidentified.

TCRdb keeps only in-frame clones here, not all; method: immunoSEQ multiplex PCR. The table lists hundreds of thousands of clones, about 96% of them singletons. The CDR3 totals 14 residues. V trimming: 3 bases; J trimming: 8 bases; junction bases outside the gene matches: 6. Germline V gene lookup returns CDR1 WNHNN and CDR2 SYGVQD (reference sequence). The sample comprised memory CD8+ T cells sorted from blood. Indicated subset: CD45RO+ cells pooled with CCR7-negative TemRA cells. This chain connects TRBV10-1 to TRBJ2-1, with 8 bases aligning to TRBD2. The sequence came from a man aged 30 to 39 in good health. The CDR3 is CASSDSGLADEQFF. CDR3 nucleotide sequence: TGCGCCAGCAGTGATTCAGGACTAGCCGATGAGCAGTTCTTC.